The 10 T cell receptor beta chains below come from one sample, sequenced in a study of T cell responses to AZD1222 COVID-19 vaccine. Some clones are missing from TCRdb's copy, which holds only in-frame ones; the method was immunoSEQ multiplex PCR. The table includes 100,000 to 150,000 clones, more than 85% detected once. The source was peripheral blood, collected on day 0 of MenACWY control vaccination. Receptors were obtained from an adult in good health.

This chain joins TRBV28 and TRBJ1-6, with D tentatively TRBD1 (6 bases). V gave up 6 bases and J gave up 6 bases, with 12 bases separating them. CDR1 MDHEN and CDR2 SYDVKM come from the germline V gene. This CDR3 contains 14 residues. The CDR3 region is CASSRDIGNSPLHF. The CDR3 nucleotides read TGTGCCAGCAGCCGGGACATTGGTAATTCACCCCTCCACTTT.

This clone was found once. The rearrangement joins TRBV6-5 to TRBJ2-1, with D maybe TRBD1 (5 bases). In germline, CDR1 is MNHEY, CDR2 SVGAGI. V lost 4 bases and J lost 8, with 12 bases in between. The CDR3 totals 13 residues. CDR3 nucleotides: TGTGCCAGCAGTTGGCGGACAAGGGATGAGCAGTTCTTC. Translating it yields CASSWRTRDEQFF.

This clone was picked up a small number of times. The rearrangement uses TRBV12-3 or TRBV12-4 and TRBJ1-5; no reliable D call. This CDR3 spans 13 amino acids. The V end was cut by 2 bases, the J end by 2 bases, with 4 bases between. The CDR3 nucleotides are TGTGCCAGCAGTTTAAGTGGCAATCAGCCCCAGCATTTT. Its translation is CASSLSGNQPQHF.

This clone was observed a few times. The V gene is TRBV3-1 (or the pseudogene TRBV3-2), the J gene TRBJ2-1; 7 bases map to TRBD1. This CDR3 has 14 residues. Germline loops: CDR1 LGHDT, CDR2 YNNKEL (reference sequence). With V trimmed by 4 bases and J by 3 bases, 3 bases remained unmatched. The chain's CDR3 is CASSPGTDYNEQFF. CDR3 bases: TGTGCCAGCAGCCCAGGGACAGACTACAATGAGCAGTTCTTC.

This chain connects TRBV3-1 (or the pseudogene TRBV3-2) to TRBJ2-7; the match to TRBD2 covers 9 bases. The junction had 9 bases not matched to a gene; V was cut back by 2 bases and J by 4 bases. CDR1 and CDR2 (germline): LGHDT, YNNKEL (reference sequence). CDR3 size: 16 residues. Here the CDR3 DNA reads TGTGCCAGCAGCCAATTTAGGGCTAGCGGGATGTACGAGCAGTACTTC. Translated: CASSQFRASGMYEQYF.

The J gene is TRBJ1-5, the V gene TRBV30; 7 positions agree with TRBD1. The CDR3 length is 13 residues. Per germline, CDR1 GTSNPN and CDR2 SVGIG (reference sequence). The ends lost 8 bases at V and 3 bases at J; junction bases unmatched: 7. CDR3 region: CARDRSINQPQHF. CDR3 DNA sequence: TGTGCCCGGGACAGATCCATCAATCAGCCCCAGCATTTT.

This clone came up a few times. The chain joins TRBV6-5 to TRBJ1-1; maybe TRBD1 (6 bases). The CDR3 has 14 residues. Germline V gene sequence: CDR1 MNHEY, CDR2 SVGAGI. V was clipped by 7 bases and J by 2 bases, with 14 bases between them. The CDR3 sequence is CASTKGGINTEAFF. CDR3 DNA sequence: TGTGCCAGCACGAAGGGGGGAATCAACACTGAAGCTTTCTTT.

The CDR3 spells CASSLTGARTEAFF. For the CDR3, the DNA is TGTGCCAGCAGTCTCACGGGGGCGAGGACTGAAGCTTTCTTT. V usage is TRBV3-1 (or the pseudogene TRBV3-2) and J usage is TRBJ1-1, with D maybe TRBD1 (6 bases). The CDR3 runs to 14 residues. Germline V gene lookup returns CDR1 LGHDT and CDR2 YNNKEL (reference sequence). Between the trimmed V and J ends, which lost 6 bases and 5 bases, there was a span of 16 bases.

The chain carries TRBV30 and TRBJ2-5; a possible D gene is TRBD1 (7 bases). Per the germline V gene, CDR1 is GTSNPN and CDR2 is SVGIG (reference sequence). CDR3 length: 13 amino acids. Trimming left V 2 bases short and J 5 bases short, with 12 bases between. The DNA for the CDR3 is TGTGCCTGGAGTTATCAGGGGGGTGAGACCCAGTACTTC. Its protein is CAWSYQGGETQYF. Full variable domain (remainder filled in from reference TRBV30 and TRBJ2-5): SQTIHQWPATLVQPVGSPLSLECTVEGTSNPNLYWYRQAAGRGLQLLFYSVGIGQISSEVPQNLSASRPQDRQFILSSKKLLLSDSGFYLCAWSYQGGETQYFGPGTRLLVL.

The J gene is TRBJ2-7, the V gene TRBV5-3, with D possibly TRBD1 on 6 matching bases. TRBV5-3 is given ORF status, its function remaining uncertain. Trimming removed 10 bases at V and 4 bases at J, with 15 bases between. This CDR3 has 12 residues. The CDR3 spells CAPGAGEYEQYF. The CDR3 region has the DNA TGTGCCCCAGGCGCAGGGGAATACGAGCAGTACTTC.